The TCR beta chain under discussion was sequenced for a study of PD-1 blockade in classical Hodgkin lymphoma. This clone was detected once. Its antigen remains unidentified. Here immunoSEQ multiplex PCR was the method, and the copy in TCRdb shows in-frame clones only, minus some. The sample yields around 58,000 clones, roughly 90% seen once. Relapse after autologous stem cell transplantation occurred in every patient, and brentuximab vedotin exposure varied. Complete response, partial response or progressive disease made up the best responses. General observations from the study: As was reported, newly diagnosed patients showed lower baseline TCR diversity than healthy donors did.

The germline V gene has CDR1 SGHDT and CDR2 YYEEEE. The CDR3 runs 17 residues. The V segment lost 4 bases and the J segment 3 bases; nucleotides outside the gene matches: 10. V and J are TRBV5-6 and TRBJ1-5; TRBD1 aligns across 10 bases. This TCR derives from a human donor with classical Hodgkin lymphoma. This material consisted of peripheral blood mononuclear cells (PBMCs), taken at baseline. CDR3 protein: CASSRRAGTGANQPQHF. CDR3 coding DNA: TGTGCCAGCAGCAGAAGGGCCGGGACAGGGGCCAATCAGCCCCAGCATTTT.